Sequencing of this T cell receptor (beta chain) was carried out in a study of T-cell memory formation after mild COVID-19. Overall study: Largely donor-specific TCR clusters were found. Overall study findings and caveats: Day 37-peaking second-wave clones had unconfirmed SARS-CoV-2 specificity. Researchers found some responding clones in pre-infection memory, a sign that cross-reactive memory joined. Among clones contracting day 15 to 85, CD4/CD8 was balanced, whereas later expanders leaned CD4+.

MiXCR, run by TCRdb on the 5' RACE reads, gives a single entry per CDR3 protein. The sample holds 350,000 to 450,000 distinct CDR3 sequences, 20% to 25% seen once. Regarding this clonotype: Its antigen is still unknown.

The sequence was collected from an adult woman who had mild COVID-19 (a few samples of this study predate the infection). Cell type and time point are not known. Sequenced sample: PBMCs or a T cell subset sorted from them (not recorded which).

For the CDR3, the DNA is TGTGCCAGCAGCCAACTACGGGACAGTTTAGGGCCCGGGGAGCTGTTTTTT. It yields the protein CASSQLRDSLGPGELFF. V usage is TRBV14 and J usage is TRBJ2-2; 7 bases agree with TRBD1. Germline CDR1 reads SGHDN; CDR2 reads FVKESK. The V segment lost 2 bases and the J segment 6 bases; nucleotides outside the gene matches: 12. The CDR3 sequence is 17 residues long.